A selection of T cell receptor beta chains follows, all from one sample in a study of radiation and T cells in renal cell carcinoma. Repertoires were generated with immunoSEQ multiplex PCR, while TCRdb's copy carries only in-frame clones and drops some. The data hold 90,000 to 100,000 clones, with 80% to 90% observed a single time. This specimen consisted of blood, obtained from a patient whose treatment included radiotherapy and nephrectomy. These receptor sequences come from a man between 50 and 59 years old with renal cell carcinoma. The CDR3 runs from the conserved cysteine through the conserved F or W. D genes are given only for firm matches. A clone size is listed for some rows: how often the clone was seen (once, few, many), or a class if it is expanded.

clone_size: once
j_call: TRBJ2-5
d_call: NA
v_call: TRBV18
cdr3_aa: CASSPSRAQETQYF
cdr3_nt: TGTGCCAGCTCACCAAGCAGGGCTCAAGAGACCCAGTACTTC

clone_size: NA
j_call: TRBJ2-7
d_call: NA
v_call: TRBV30
cdr3_aa: CAWSPIPVYEQYF
cdr3_nt: TGTGCCTGGAGTCCAATCCCTGTCTACGAGCAGTACTTC

clone_size: once
j_call: TRBJ1-2
d_call: NA
v_call: TRBV5-1
cdr3_aa: CASSPGRLYGYTF
cdr3_nt: TGCGCCAGCAGCCCCGGACGGCTCTATGGCTACACCTTC

clone_size: NA
j_call: TRBJ2-3
d_call: TRBD2
v_call: TRBV4-2
cdr3_aa: CASSQLRGDSGGNTQYF
cdr3_nt: TGTGCCAGCAGCCAACTCCGAGGGGATAGCGGGGGTAATACGCAGTATTTT

clone_size: NA
j_call: TRBJ2-3
d_call: NA
v_call: TRBV27
cdr3_aa: CARKGEGGTDTQYF
cdr3_nt: TGTGCCAGAAAGGGGGAAGGGGGCACAGATACGCAGTATTTT

clone_size: NA
j_call: TRBJ2-5
d_call: TRBD2
v_call: TRBV6-1
cdr3_aa: CASSIGLAGGETQYF
cdr3_nt: TGTGCCAGCAGTATAGGACTAGCGGGGGGGGAGACCCAGTACTTC

clone_size: NA
j_call: TRBJ2-1
d_call: NA
v_call: TRBV28
cdr3_aa: CASSLGALSEQFF
cdr3_nt: TGTGCCAGCAGTCTTGGAGCCTTGTCTGAGCAGTTCTTC

clone_size: NA
j_call: TRBJ1-4
d_call: NA
v_call: TRBV30
cdr3_aa: CAWRERGGEKLFF
cdr3_nt: TGTGCCTGGAGAGAGAGGGGGGGTGAAAAACTGTTTTTT

clone_size: few
j_call: TRBJ1-1
d_call: NA
v_call: TRBV2
cdr3_aa: CASTMNTEAFF
cdr3_nt: TGTGCCAGCACTATGAACACTGAAGCTTTCTTT

clone_size: NA
j_call: TRBJ2-7
d_call: TRBD2
v_call: TRBV2
cdr3_aa: CASSAFGTSGSYEQYF
cdr3_nt: TGTGCCAGCAGTGCCTTCGGGACTAGCGGAAGCTACGAGCAGTACTTC

clone_size: NA
j_call: TRBJ1-1
d_call: NA
v_call: TRBV9
cdr3_aa: CASSVEGGPIVATEAFF
cdr3_nt: TGTGCCAGCAGCGTAGAGGGGGGACCTATCGTAGCCACTGAAGCTTTCTTT

clone_size: NA
j_call: TRBJ2-5
d_call: TRBD1
v_call: TRBV5-1
cdr3_aa: CASSLPQGEETQYF
cdr3_nt: TGCGCCAGCAGCTTGCCGCAGGGGGAAGAGACCCAGTACTTC

clone_size: few
j_call: TRBJ2-3
d_call: NA
v_call: TRBV10-1
cdr3_aa: CARQASTDTQYF
cdr3_nt: TGCGCCAGACAGGCTAGCACAGATACGCAGTATTTT

clone_size: NA
j_call: TRBJ2-7
d_call: TRBD1
v_call: TRBV9
cdr3_aa: CASSARGQGVGEQYF
cdr3_nt: TGTGCCAGCAGCGCCCGAGGACAGGGGGTAGGTGAGCAGTACTTC

clone_size: few
j_call: TRBJ2-7
d_call: NA
v_call: TRBV7-6
cdr3_aa: CASSLERLNEQYF
cdr3_nt: TGTGCCAGCAGCTTAGAACGGCTCAACGAGCAGTACTTC

clone_size: NA
j_call: TRBJ2-1
d_call: NA
v_call: TRBV6-1
cdr3_aa: CASSEQVYNEQFF
cdr3_nt: TGTGCCAGCAGTGAACAGGTTTACAATGAGCAGTTCTTC

clone_size: NA
j_call: TRBJ1-1
d_call: NA
v_call: TRBV6-1
cdr3_aa: CASSEGRIMNTEAFF
cdr3_nt: TGTGCCAGCAGTGAGGGCCGCATAATGAACACTGAAGCTTTCTTT

clone_size: NA
j_call: TRBJ1-2
d_call: NA
v_call: TRBV18
cdr3_aa: CASSPPVQAYGYTF
cdr3_nt: TGTGCCAGCTCACCCCCCGTCCAGGCCTATGGCTACACCTTC

clone_size: NA
j_call: TRBJ2-7
d_call: TRBD1
v_call: TRBV15
cdr3_aa: CATQTPGQGTYEQYF
cdr3_nt: TGTGCCACCCAAACTCCGGGACAGGGGACCTACGAGCAGTACTTC

clone_size: NA
j_call: TRBJ2-3
d_call: NA
v_call: TRBV19
cdr3_aa: CASSIKGDTDTQYF
cdr3_nt: TGTGCCAGTAGTATTAAAGGGGACACAGATACGCAGTATTTT

clone_size: NA
j_call: TRBJ2-2
d_call: NA
v_call: TRBV11-2
cdr3_aa: CASSPGLTGELFF
cdr3_nt: TGTGCCAGCAGCCCGGGACTTACCGGGGAGCTGTTTTTT

clone_size: NA
j_call: TRBJ2-2
d_call: NA
v_call: TRBV4-2
cdr3_aa: CASSQDTRGGYPGELFF
cdr3_nt: TGTGCCAGCAGCCAAGACACGCGGGGTGGTTACCCCGGGGAGCTGTTTTTT

clone_size: once
j_call: TRBJ1-5
d_call: TRBD1
v_call: TRBV7-3
cdr3_aa: CASSLTQGQPQHF
cdr3_nt: TGTGCCAGCAGCTTAACACAGGGGCAGCCCCAGCATTTT

clone_size: NA
j_call: TRBJ1-1
d_call: NA
v_call: TRBV6-1
cdr3_aa: CASSFSRSDTEAFF
cdr3_nt: TGTGCCAGCAGTTTCTCCAGGTCGGACACTGAAGCTTTCTTT

clone_size: NA
j_call: TRBJ1-1
d_call: NA
v_call: TRBV29-1
cdr3_aa: CSVARVNTEAFF
cdr3_nt: TGCAGCGTTGCGAGGGTGAACACTGAAGCTTTCTTT

clone_size: NA
j_call: TRBJ2-2
d_call: TRBD1
v_call: TRBV7-9
cdr3_aa: CASRSPRQGSNTGELFF
cdr3_nt: TGTGCCAGCAGATCACCTCGACAGGGCTCGAACACCGGGGAGCTGTTTTTT

clone_size: NA
j_call: TRBJ2-3
d_call: NA
v_call: TRBV27
cdr3_aa: CASSLQSTDTQYF
cdr3_nt: TGTGCCAGCAGTTTGCAGAGCACAGATACGCAGTATTTT

clone_size: NA
j_call: TRBJ1-1
d_call: TRBD1
v_call: TRBV18
cdr3_aa: CASSPGQGAAEAFF
cdr3_nt: TGTGCCAGCTCTCCGGGACAGGGGGCGGCTGAAGCTTTCTTT